This T cell receptor (beta chain) was sequenced during a study of blood T cell repertoires in COVID-19. Study summary: COVID-19 samples, acute and convalescent, were from the United States, Italy and Spain.

V gave up 1 base and J gave up 4 bases; unmatched junction bases: 3. CDR1 SNHLY and CDR2 FYNNEI come from the germline V gene. The CDR3 runs to 15 residues. The table came from immunoSEQ multiplex PCR; TCRdb's copy has only in-frame clones and leaves some out. The data show about 280,000 clones, nearly 90% seen once. This sequence was found in a woman in her twenties or thirties who had recovered from COVID-19. The chain carries TRBV2 and TRBJ2-7; 11 bases fit TRBD2. The sequenced sample was PBMCs or T cells enriched from blood (not recorded which). The CDR3 nucleotides read TGTGCCAGCAGTGAAGGACTAGCGGGAACATACGAGCAGTACTTC. It encodes CASSEGLAGTYEQYF.